Included here is one TCR beta chain sequence, with context. The antigen is undetermined. CDR1 is LNHDA and CDR2 is SQIVND in the germline V gene (reference sequence). J was trimmed by 0 bases and V by 3 bases; bases with no gene match: 5. The CDR3 length is 17 residues. The PCR employed 60 Vbeta primers together with 13 Jbeta primers. Profiling relied on immunoSEQ multiplex PCR, and the TCRdb table lists in-frame clones only, not all of them. The sample consists of roughly 70,000 clones, about 74% of them appearing once. The data stem from a study of cytomegalovirus exposure and HLA in healthy donors. Study outcomes and limitations: Later analysis suggested links between common viral pathogens and several top significant clusters.

Specimen: PBMCs. The chain carries TRBV19 and TRBJ2-1, with 10 nucleotides matching TRBD2. The receptor was isolated from a human donor in good health. The CDR3 DNA reads TGTGCCAGTAGTATTCTAGGACTAGCGGACTCCTACAATGAGCAGTTCTTC. Its protein product is CASSILGLADSYNEQFF.